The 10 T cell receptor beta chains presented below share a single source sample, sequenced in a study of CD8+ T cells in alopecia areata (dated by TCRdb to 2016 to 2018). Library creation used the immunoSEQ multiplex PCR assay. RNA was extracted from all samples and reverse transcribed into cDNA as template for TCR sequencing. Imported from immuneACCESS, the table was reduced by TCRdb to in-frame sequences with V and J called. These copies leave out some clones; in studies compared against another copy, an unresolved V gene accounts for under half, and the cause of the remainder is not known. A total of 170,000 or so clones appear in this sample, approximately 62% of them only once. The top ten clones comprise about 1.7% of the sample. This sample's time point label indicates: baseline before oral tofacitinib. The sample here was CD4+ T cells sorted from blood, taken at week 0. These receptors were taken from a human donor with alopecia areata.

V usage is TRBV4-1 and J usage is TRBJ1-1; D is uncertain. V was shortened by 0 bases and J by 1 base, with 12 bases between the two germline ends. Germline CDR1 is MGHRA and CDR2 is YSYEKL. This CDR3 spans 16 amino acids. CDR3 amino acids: CASSQEAGDRNTEAFF. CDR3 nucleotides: TGCGCCAGCAGCCAAGAAGCCGGGGATCGGAACACTGAAGCTTTCTTT.

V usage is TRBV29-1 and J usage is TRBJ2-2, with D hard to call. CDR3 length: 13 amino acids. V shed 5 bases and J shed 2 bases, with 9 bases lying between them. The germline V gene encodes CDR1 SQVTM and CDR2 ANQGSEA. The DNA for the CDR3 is TGCAGCGTTTCCCTGGCTAACACCGGGGAGCTGTTTTTT. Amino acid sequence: CSVSLANTGELFF.

The CDR3 here is CASSPQGSEQYF. DNA for the CDR3: TGTGCCAGCAGCCCACAGGGGAGCGAGCAGTACTTC. This chain connects TRBV9 to TRBJ2-7; 7 bases match TRBD1. CDR1 SGDLS and CDR2 YYNGEE come from the germline V gene. J gave up 6 bases and V 4 bases, and 4 bases lay outside the gene matches. This CDR3 comprises 12 residues.

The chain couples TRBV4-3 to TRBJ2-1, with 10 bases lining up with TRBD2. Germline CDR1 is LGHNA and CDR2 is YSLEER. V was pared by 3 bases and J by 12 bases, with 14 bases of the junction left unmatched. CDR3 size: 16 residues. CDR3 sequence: CASSQAPGLASGGQFF. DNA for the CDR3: TGCGCCAGCAGCCAGGCACCGGGACTAGCGTCTGGGGGGCAGTTCTTC.

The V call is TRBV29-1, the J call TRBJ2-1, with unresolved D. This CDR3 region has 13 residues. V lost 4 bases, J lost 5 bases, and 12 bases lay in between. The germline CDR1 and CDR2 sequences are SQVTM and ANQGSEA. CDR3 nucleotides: TGCAGCGTTGCTGGCCCAGTAAACAATGAGCAGTTCTTC. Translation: CSVAGPVNNEQFF.

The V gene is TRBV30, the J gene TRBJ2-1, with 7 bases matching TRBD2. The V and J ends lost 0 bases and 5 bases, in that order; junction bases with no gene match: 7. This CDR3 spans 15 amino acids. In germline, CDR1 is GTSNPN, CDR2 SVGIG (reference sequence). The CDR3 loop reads CAWSVMGGYDNEQFF. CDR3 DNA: TGTGCCTGGAGTGTAATGGGGGGGTATGACAATGAGCAGTTCTTC.

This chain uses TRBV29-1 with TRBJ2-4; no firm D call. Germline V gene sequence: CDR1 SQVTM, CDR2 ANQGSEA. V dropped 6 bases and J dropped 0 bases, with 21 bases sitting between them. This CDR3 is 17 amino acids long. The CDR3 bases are TGCAGCGTCTTGAGACGAGGCAGAATCATAGCCAAAAACATTCAGTACTTC. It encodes CSVLRRGRIIAKNIQYF.

The CDR3 region is CSGRRQETQYF. Written as DNA, the CDR3 is TGCAGTGGTCGCAGGCAAGAGACCCAGTACTTC. V is TRBV20-1 and J is TRBJ2-5; D gene unclear. V was clipped by 7 bases and J by 2 bases, with 8 bases between them. Germline loops: CDR1 DFQATT, CDR2 SNEGSKA (reference sequence). The CDR3 has 11 residues.

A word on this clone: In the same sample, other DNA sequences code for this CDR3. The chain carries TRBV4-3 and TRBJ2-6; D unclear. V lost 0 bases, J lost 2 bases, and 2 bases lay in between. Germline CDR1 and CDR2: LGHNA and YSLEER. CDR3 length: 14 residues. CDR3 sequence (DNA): TGCGCCAGCAGCCAAGATCCTGGGGCCAACGTCCTGACTTTC. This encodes CASSQDPGANVLTF.

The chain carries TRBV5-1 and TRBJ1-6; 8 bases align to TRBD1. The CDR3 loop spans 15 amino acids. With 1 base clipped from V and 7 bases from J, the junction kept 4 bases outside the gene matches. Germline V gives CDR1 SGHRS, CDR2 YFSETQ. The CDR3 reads CASSLTGTGNSPLHF. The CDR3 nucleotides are TGCGCCAGCAGCTTGACCGGGACAGGCAATTCACCCCTCCACTTT.